This T cell receptor (beta chain) was sequenced during a study of T cell responses to AZD1222 COVID-19 vaccine. Notes on the study in general: The sample set comprised mostly white British donors with more females, and clonal diversity was possibly underestimated. The peak T cell response came first, and repertoires were sampled only after it. An increase in Spike-specific TCR breadth and depth was observed after two AZD1222 doses. Nearly half of spike-specific TCRs reportedly target unmutated variant regions.

Method: immunoSEQ multiplex PCR; TCRdb's copy keeps in-frame clones and lacks some. The table records 67,000 or so clones, 65% to 85% of them present only once. Germline CDR1 reads SNHLY; CDR2 reads FYNNEI. The ends were cut back, 6 bases at V and 3 bases at J, with 6 bases in the middle. The CDR3 covers 11 residues. With regard to this clone: As yet, its antigen is unknown.

The rearrangement links TRBV2 to TRBJ2-7; TRBD2 is a possible D gene (5 bases). The TCR comes from an adult in good health. Sequenced material: peripheral blood, taken on day 0 of AZD1222 vaccination. The CDR3 coding sequence is TGTGCCAGCAGAGACTACTACGAGCAGTACTTC. Protein sequence: CASRDYYEQYF.